This TCR beta chain is from a study of cytomegalovirus exposure and HLA in healthy donors. Across the study: Among around 170 million T cells, an earlier analysis found roughly 100 million unique TCR beta sequences. Study observations and caveats: Per a prior analysis, the majority of TCR beta V segments were productive roughly 90% or roughly 30% of the time. An observed cluster of highly shared sequence variants was recorded as a likely sequencing artifact. Reportedly, a later analysis found an Asian-associated ancestry cluster had fewer N-insertions than the roughly 670-donor mean.

Note on this clone: What it recognizes is unknown.

Germline V gene lookup returns CDR1 SGHAT and CDR2 FQNNGV. The CDR3 length is 16 residues. Trimming took 4 bases from V and 4 from J, leaving 20 bases between them. Researchers ran the PCR with 60 Vbeta and 13 Jbeta primers. The assay was immunoSEQ multiplex PCR, and TCRdb's table has in-frame clones only and misses some. The sample has about 140,000 clones, 88% seen once. The source material was PBMCs. The chain joins TRBV11-2 to TRBJ2-7; perhaps TRBD2 as D (8 bases). This receptor was identified in a woman between 40 and 55 years old in good health and CMV-seronegative. CDR3 amino acids: CASSSQAGGQIYEQYF. CDR3 in DNA: TGTGCCAGCAGCTCCCAGGCGGGGGGACAGATATACGAGCAGTACTTC.